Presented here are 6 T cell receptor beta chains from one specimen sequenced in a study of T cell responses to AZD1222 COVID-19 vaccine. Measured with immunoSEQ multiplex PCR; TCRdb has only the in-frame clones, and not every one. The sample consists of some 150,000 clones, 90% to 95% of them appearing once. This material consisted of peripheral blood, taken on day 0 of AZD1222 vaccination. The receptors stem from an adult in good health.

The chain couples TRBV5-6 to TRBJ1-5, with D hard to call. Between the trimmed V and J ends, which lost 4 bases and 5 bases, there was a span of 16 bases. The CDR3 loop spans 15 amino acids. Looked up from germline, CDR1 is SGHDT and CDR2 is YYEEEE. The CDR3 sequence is CASSPSGVPYQPQHF. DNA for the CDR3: TGTGCCAGCAGCCCGTCCGGGGTTCCGTATCAGCCCCAGCATTTT. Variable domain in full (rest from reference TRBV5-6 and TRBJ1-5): DAGVTQSPTHLIKTRGQQVTLRCSPKSGHDTVSWYQQALGQGPQFIFQYYEEEERQRGNFPDRFSGHQFPNYSSELNVNALLLGDSALYLCASSPSGVPYQPQHFGDGTRLSIL.

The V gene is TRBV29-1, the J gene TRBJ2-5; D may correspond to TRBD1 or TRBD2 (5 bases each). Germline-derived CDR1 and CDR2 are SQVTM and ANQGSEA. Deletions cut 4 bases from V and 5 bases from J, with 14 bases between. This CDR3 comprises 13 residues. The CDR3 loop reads CSVADGAEETQYF. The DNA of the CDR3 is TGCAGCGTTGCGGACGGGGCCGAGGAGACCCAGTACTTC.

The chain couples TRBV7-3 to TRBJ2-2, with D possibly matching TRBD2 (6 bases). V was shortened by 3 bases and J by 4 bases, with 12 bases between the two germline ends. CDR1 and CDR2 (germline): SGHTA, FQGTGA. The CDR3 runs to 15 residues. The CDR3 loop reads CASSLYPLATGELFF. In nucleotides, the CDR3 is TGTGCCAGCAGCTTGTATCCACTAGCCACCGGGGAGCTGTTTTTT. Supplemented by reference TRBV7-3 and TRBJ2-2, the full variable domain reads GAGVSQTPSNKVTEKGKYVELRCDPISGHTALYWYRQSLGQGPEFLIYFQGTGAADDSGLPNDRFFAVRPEGSVSTLKIQRTERGDSAVYLCASSLYPLATGELFFGEGSRLTVL.

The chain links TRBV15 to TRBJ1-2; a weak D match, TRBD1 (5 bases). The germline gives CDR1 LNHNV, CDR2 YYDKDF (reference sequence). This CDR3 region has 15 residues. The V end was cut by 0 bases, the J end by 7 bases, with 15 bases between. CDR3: CATSRDRGGVSGYTF. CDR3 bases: TGTGCCACCAGCAGAGATCGTGGGGGGGTTAGTGGCTACACCTTC.

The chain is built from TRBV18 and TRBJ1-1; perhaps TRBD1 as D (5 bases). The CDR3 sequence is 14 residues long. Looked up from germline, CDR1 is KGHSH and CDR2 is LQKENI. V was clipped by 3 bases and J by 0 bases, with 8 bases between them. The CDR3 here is CASSPPGMNTEAFF. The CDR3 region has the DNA TGTGCCAGCTCACCTCCAGGGATGAACACTGAAGCTTTCTTT.

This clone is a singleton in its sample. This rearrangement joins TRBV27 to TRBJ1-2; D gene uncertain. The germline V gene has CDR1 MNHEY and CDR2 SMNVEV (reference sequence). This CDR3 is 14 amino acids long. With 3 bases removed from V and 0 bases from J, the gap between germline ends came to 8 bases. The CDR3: CASSFYPANYGYTF. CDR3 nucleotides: TGTGCCAGCAGTTTCTACCCAGCTAACTATGGCTACACCTTC.